This TCR beta chain comes out of a study of CD8+CD57+ T cells in acquired aplastic anemia. Whole-study context: Sorted CD4+ and CD8+ cells gave a mean 3.2 ug DNA, range about 0.19 to 27.4 ug. Study-level points and caveats: Controls and patients did not differ significantly in CD8+ Simpson's diversity.

This CDR3 is built from 13 residues. The V gene's germline CDR1 is SGHRS and CDR2 YFSETQ. V was cut by 2 bases and J by 8 bases, with 11 bases left in between. For this clonotype: Its antigen remains unidentified.

According to the study, genomic DNA was the template for TCR beta VDJ and CDR3 profiling. Each CDR3 protein is one row after TCRdb ran MiXCR on the reads. The table records roughly 500,000 distinct CDR3 sequences, around 32% of them present only once. Whoever was chosen for sequencing had shown CD8+CD57+ cell expansion by flow cytometry. The clonotype originates from a human donor with aplastic anemia. The chain is built from TRBV5-1 and TRBJ2-1; D might be TRBD1 (7 bases). The sequenced material came from sorted CD4+, CD8+, or CD8+CD57+ T cells (not recorded which) from PBMCs. CDR3 protein: CASSFQGGDEQFF. The CDR3 coding sequence is TGCGCCAGCAGCTTCCAGGGGGGCGATGAGCAGTTCTTC.